This T cell receptor beta chain comes out of a study of PD-1 blockade in classical Hodgkin lymphoma. Study-wide results and caveats: Lower baseline TCR diversity was reported for newly diagnosed patients than for healthy donors.

The time point here: cycle 4 day 1 (C4D1), after less than 7 weeks of nivolumab. Each patient relapsed following autologous stem cell transplantation, and prior brentuximab vedotin exposure differed. The protocol was immunoSEQ multiplex PCR, while the TCRdb copy is restricted to in-frame clones and leaves out a portion. This table holds about 90,000 clones, 83% found once. On this clone itself: What it binds is unknown.

The clonotype originates from a human donor with classical Hodgkin lymphoma. The specimen was peripheral blood mononuclear cells (PBMCs), collected before the fourth cycle of nivolumab.

CDR3 loop: CASSPGQGPAYEQYF. As DNA, the CDR3 is TGTGCCAGCTCACCCGGACAGGGCCCTGCCTACGAGCAGTACTTC. The chain combines TRBV18 with TRBJ2-7; TRBD1 aligns across 8 bases. There are 15 residues in the CDR3. The ends lost 3 bases at V and 2 bases at J; junction bases unmatched: 6. The germline V gene has CDR1 KGHSH and CDR2 LQKENI.